What follows are 3 T cell receptor beta chains derived from one specimen sequenced in a study of T-cell reconstitution after alpha-beta-depleted transplantation in children. The authors prepared the TCRbeta library with unique molecular identifiers. MiXCR, run by TCRdb on the PCR reads, gives a single entry per CDR3 protein. The sample has about 270,000 distinct CDR3 sequences, 9.9% seen once. The source was PBMCs from the stem cell graft donor, collected from the stem cell graft. Receptor source: a human donor who donated a stem cell graft to a child with SCID.

This clonotype has at least ten counts. V is TRBV7-8 and J is TRBJ2-3; D unclear. V lost 1 base and J 1 base, leaving 6 bases between the germline ends. The germline gives CDR1 SGHVS, CDR2 FQNEAQ. The CDR3 is made up of 14 amino acids. CDR3 coding DNA: TGTGCCAGCAGCTTAGTGGACGGCACAGATACGCAGTATTTT. This sequence encodes CASSLVDGTDTQYF. Full variable domain (outside the CDR3, taken from reference TRBV7-8 and TRBJ2-3): GAGVSQSPRYKVAKRGQDVALRCDPISGHVSLFWYQQALGQGPEFLTYFQNEAQLDKSGLPSDRFFAERPEGSVSTLKIQRTQQEDSAVYLCASSLVDGTDTQYFGPGTRLTVL.

This chain joins TRBV5-1 and TRBJ2-5; 13 bases match TRBD2. Unmatched junction bases numbered 7, after V lost 0 bases and J lost 2 bases. CDR3 length: 18 amino acids. CDR1 and CDR2 (germline): SGHRS, YFSETQ. The DNA of the CDR3 is TGCGCCAGCAGCTTGGTAGAGTTGACTAGCGGGGGGCAAGAGACCCAGTACTTC. It codes for CASSLVELTSGGQETQYF.

At least ten counts were recorded for this clonotype. The chain carries TRBV20-1 and TRBJ1-2; maybe TRBD1 (5 bases). Trimming stripped 0 bases from V and 3 bases from J, with 11 bases between. Germline V gene lookup returns CDR1 DFQATT and CDR2 SNEGSKA (reference sequence). The length of the CDR3 is 14 residues. CDR3 region: CSARDLRGDYGYTF. For the CDR3, the DNA is TGCAGTGCTAGAGACTTGCGGGGGGACTATGGCTACACCTTC.